Listed below are T cell receptor beta chains from one sample, sequenced in a study of T cells in Graves' hyperthyroidism and ophthalmopathy. One entry per CDR3 protein results from TCRdb running MiXCR on the multiplex PCR reads. The sample has about 160,000 distinct CDR3 sequences, roughly 9.4% seen once; the top ten hold around 20%. The source material was blood. These receptors were taken from a young woman with Graves' hyperthyroidism that later progressed to Graves' ophthalmopathy. CDR3s include the opening cysteine and the closing phenylalanine or tryptophan. The order of the fields is clone size, CDR3 length, J gene, D gene, V gene, CDR3 protein, CDR3 DNA. The D gene is left open where the match is weak. Clone size, where shown, is once, few, many, or a class for clones that have expanded.

abundance: many; len: 15; j_gene: TRBJ1-2; d_gene: -; v_gene: TRBV28; CDR3aa: CASSLSGGPNYGYTF; CDR3nt: TGTGCCAGCAGTTTATCCGGCGGCCCTAACTATGGCTACACCTTC
abundance: few; len: 15; j_gene: TRBJ2-3; d_gene: -; v_gene: TRBV7-9; CDR3aa: CASIGRAGMSDTQYF; CDR3nt: TGTGCCAGCATCGGTAGGGCGGGGATGTCAGATACGCAGTATTTT
abundance: many; len: 14; j_gene: TRBJ2-7; d_gene: TRBD1; v_gene: TRBV27; CDR3aa: CASSFGQGVYEQYF; CDR3nt: TGTGCCAGCAGTTTCGGGCAGGGGGTCTACGAGCAGTACTTC
abundance: many; len: 15; j_gene: TRBJ1-2; d_gene: TRBD1; v_gene: TRBV14; CDR3aa: CASSQRTGGLYGYTF; CDR3nt: TGTGCCAGCAGCCAGCGGACAGGGGGATTGTATGGCTACACCTTC
abundance: -; len: 15; j_gene: TRBJ2-5; d_gene: -; v_gene: TRBV6-2/TRBV6-3; CDR3aa: CASSYPSDSQETQYF; CDR3nt: TGTGCCAGCAGTTACCCGTCGGACAGCCAAGAGACCCAGTACTTC
abundance: many; len: 13; j_gene: TRBJ1-5; d_gene: -; v_gene: TRBV12-3/TRBV12-4; CDR3aa: CASSFPGDQPQHF; CDR3nt: TGTGCCAGCAGTTTCCCAGGGGACCAGCCCCAGCATTTT
abundance: many; len: 17; j_gene: TRBJ2-7; d_gene: TRBD1; v_gene: TRBV24-1; CDR3aa: CATSDLPPGQGNYEQYF; CDR3nt: TGTGCCACCAGTGATTTGCCCCCGGGACAGGGCAATTACGAGCAGTACTTC
abundance: many; len: 15; j_gene: TRBJ1-1; d_gene: -; v_gene: TRBV9; CDR3aa: CASSVVASLNTEAFF; CDR3nt: TGTGCCAGCAGCGTAGTAGCGAGCCTGAACACTGAAGCTTTCTTT
abundance: many; len: 16; j_gene: TRBJ1-5; d_gene: -; v_gene: TRBV6-2/TRBV6-3; CDR3aa: CASSWVGVASNQPQHF; CDR3nt: TGTGCCAGCAGTTGGGTGGGGGTAGCCAGCAATCAGCCCCAGCATTTT
abundance: many; len: 13; j_gene: TRBJ2-1; d_gene: -; v_gene: TRBV20-1; CDR3aa: CSARDLEGNEQFF; CDR3nt: TGCAGTGCTAGAGATCTCGAAGGAAATGAGCAGTTCTTC
abundance: many; len: 16; j_gene: TRBJ1-1; d_gene: TRBD1; v_gene: TRBV7-9; CDR3aa: CASSSTGGPVNTEAFF; CDR3nt: TGTGCCAGCAGCTCCACAGGGGGCCCAGTGAACACTGAAGCTTTCTTT
abundance: few; len: 15; j_gene: TRBJ2-3; d_gene: -; v_gene: TRBV4-2; CDR3aa: CASSQGRGGVYTQYF; CDR3nt: TGTGCCAGCAGCCAAGGCAGGGGGGGGGTGTATACGCAGTATTTT
abundance: many; len: 18; j_gene: TRBJ2-5; d_gene: TRBD2; v_gene: TRBV24-1; CDR3aa: CATSDPRTSGGAGETQYF; CDR3nt: TGTGCCACCAGTGATCCAAGGACTAGCGGGGGGGCCGGGGAGACCCAGTACTTC
abundance: many; len: 13; j_gene: TRBJ1-2; d_gene: -; v_gene: TRBV6-1; CDR3aa: CASSEGGRLGYTF; CDR3nt: TGTGCCAGCAGTGAAGGGGGGCGCCTTGGCTACACCTTC
abundance: few; len: 19; j_gene: TRBJ2-1; d_gene: -; v_gene: TRBV18; CDR3aa: CASSPLYHTTGSSYNEQFF; CDR3nt: TGTGCCAGCTCACCACTTTACCATACCACAGGGAGCTCCTACAATGAGCAGTTCTTC
abundance: -; len: 14; j_gene: TRBJ2-7; d_gene: TRBD2; v_gene: TRBV10-3; CDR3aa: CATRRGRDTYEQYF; CDR3nt: TGTGCCACCAGGCGCGGGAGGGACACCTACGAGCAGTACTTC
abundance: -; len: 18; j_gene: TRBJ1-3; d_gene: -; v_gene: TRBV4-2; CDR3aa: CASSHTPRRQVSGNTIYF; CDR3nt: TGTGCCAGCAGCCACACACCACGCCGACAGGTATCTGGAAACACCATATATTTT
abundance: many; len: 15; j_gene: TRBJ2-2; d_gene: -; v_gene: TRBV2; CDR3aa: CASSGGSSGTGELFF; CDR3nt: TGTGCCAGCAGTGGAGGTAGTAGTGGCACCGGGGAGCTGTTTTTT
abundance: many; len: 15; j_gene: TRBJ2-1; d_gene: -; v_gene: TRBV12-3/TRBV12-4; CDR3aa: CASTLSRRLTNEQFF; CDR3nt: TGTGCCAGCACTCTATCCCGGCGGCTTACAAATGAGCAGTTCTTC
abundance: many; len: 17; j_gene: TRBJ1-5; d_gene: -; v_gene: TRBV28; CDR3aa: CASSPPGGGYSNQPQHF; CDR3nt: TGTGCCAGCAGCCCCCCCGGGGGCGGATATAGCAATCAGCCCCAGCATTTT
abundance: many; len: 15; j_gene: TRBJ1-2; d_gene: -; v_gene: TRBV6-1; CDR3aa: CASRSGPGRNYGYTF; CDR3nt: TGTGCCAGCAGATCAGGGCCGGGGAGGAACTATGGCTACACCTTC
abundance: -; len: 16; j_gene: TRBJ2-3; d_gene: TRBD1; v_gene: TRBV13; CDR3aa: CASSFPGQGYTDTQYF; CDR3nt: TGTGCCAGCAGCTTCCCGGGACAGGGGTACACAGATACGCAGTATTTT
abundance: many; len: 16; j_gene: TRBJ2-7; d_gene: -; v_gene: TRBV6-1; CDR3aa: CASSAGGRVGSYEQYF; CDR3nt: TGTGCCAGCAGCGCCGGGGGCAGGGTAGGCTCCTACGAGCAGTACTTC
abundance: many; len: 16; j_gene: TRBJ1-4; d_gene: TRBD1; v_gene: TRBV7-9; CDR3aa: CASRSQRGRGSEKLFF; CDR3nt: TGTGCCAGCAGATCTCAGAGGGGGCGCGGGTCGGAAAAACTGTTTTTT
abundance: many; len: 14; j_gene: TRBJ1-6; d_gene: TRBD1; v_gene: TRBV30; CDR3aa: CAWMDPGTASPLHF; CDR3nt: TGTGCCTGGATGGATCCCGGGACAGCATCACCCCTCCACTTT
abundance: -; len: 10; j_gene: TRBJ1-1; d_gene: -; v_gene: TRBV29-1; CDR3aa: CSVMNTEAFF; CDR3nt: TGCAGCGTGATGAACACTGAAGCTTTCTTT
abundance: many; len: 12; j_gene: TRBJ2-7; d_gene: -; v_gene: TRBV2; CDR3aa: CASSGTNQEQYF; CDR3nt: TGTGCCAGCAGCGGGACGAACCAGGAGCAGTACTTC